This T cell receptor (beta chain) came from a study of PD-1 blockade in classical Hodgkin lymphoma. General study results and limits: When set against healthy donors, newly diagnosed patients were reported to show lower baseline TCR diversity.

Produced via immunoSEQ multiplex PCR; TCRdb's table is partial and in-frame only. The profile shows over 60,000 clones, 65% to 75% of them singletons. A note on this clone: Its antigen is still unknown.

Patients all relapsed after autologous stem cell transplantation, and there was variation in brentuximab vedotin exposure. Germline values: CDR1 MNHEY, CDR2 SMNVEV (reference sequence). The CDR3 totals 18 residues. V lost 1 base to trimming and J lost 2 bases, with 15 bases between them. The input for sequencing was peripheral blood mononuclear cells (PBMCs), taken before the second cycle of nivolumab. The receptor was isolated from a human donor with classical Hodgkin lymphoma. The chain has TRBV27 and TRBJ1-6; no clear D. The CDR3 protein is CASSLLGGGAAYNSPLHF. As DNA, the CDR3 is TGTGCCAGCAGTTTATTGGGCGGAGGAGCGGCCTATAATTCACCCCTCCACTTT.